This T cell receptor beta chain was found in a study of blood T cell repertoires in COVID-19. Turning to the study itself: There were acute and convalescent COVID-19 samples, and they came from the United States, Italy and Spain. From T cells, B-cell-depleted T cells, or PBMCs came the material, which was cDNA or gDNA.

Clones were sequenced by immunoSEQ multiplex PCR, and TCRdb holds only the in-frame ones, with some missing. The table records 110,000 to 150,000 clones, over 75% of them present only once. Germline V lookup: CDR1 SGHTA, CDR2 FQGNSA. There are 15 residues in the CDR3. The V gene lost 1 base and the J gene lost 1 base, with 10 bases spanning the gap. The sequencing sample was made of peripheral blood. This sequence joins TRBV7-2 and TRBJ1-1; D unclear. This receptor was identified in a human donor in a cohort sampled during active COVID-19. CDR3 loop: CASSLVGAGNTEAFF. The DNA for the CDR3 is TGTGCCAGCAGCTTAGTAGGAGCTGGGAACACTGAAGCTTTCTTT.